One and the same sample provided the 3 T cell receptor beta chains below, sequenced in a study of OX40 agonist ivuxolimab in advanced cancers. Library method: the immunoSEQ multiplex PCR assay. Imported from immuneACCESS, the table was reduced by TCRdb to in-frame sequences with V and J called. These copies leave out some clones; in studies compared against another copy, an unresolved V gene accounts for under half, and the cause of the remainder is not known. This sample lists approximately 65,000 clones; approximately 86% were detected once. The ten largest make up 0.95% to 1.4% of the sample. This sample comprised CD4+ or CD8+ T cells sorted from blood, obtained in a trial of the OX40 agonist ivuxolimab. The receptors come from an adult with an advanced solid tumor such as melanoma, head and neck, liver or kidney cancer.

This CDR3 reads CASSELLGTGKPQHF. CDR3 DNA sequence: TGTGCCAGCAGTGAACTCCTCGGGACGGGAAAGCCCCAGCATTTT. This chain uses TRBV2 with TRBJ1-5; D is perhaps TRBD1 (5 bases). The CDR3 contains 15 residues. Between the trimmed V and J ends, which lost 2 bases and 8 bases, there was a span of 16 bases. The germline gives CDR1 SNHLY, CDR2 FYNNEI.

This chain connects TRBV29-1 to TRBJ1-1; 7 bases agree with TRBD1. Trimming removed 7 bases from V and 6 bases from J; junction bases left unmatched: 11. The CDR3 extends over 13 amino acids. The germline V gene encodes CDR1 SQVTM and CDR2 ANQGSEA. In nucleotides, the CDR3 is TGCAGCGCCAGACAGGGTGGCAACGCTGAAGCTTTCTTT. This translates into CSARQGGNAEAFF.

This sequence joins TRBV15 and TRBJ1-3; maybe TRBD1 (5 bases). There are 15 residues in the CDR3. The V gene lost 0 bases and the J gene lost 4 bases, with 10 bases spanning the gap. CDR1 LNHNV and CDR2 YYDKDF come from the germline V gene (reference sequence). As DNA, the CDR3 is TGTGCCACCAGCAGAGAATTTTGGACAGGAAACACCATATATTTT. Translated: CATSREFWTGNTIYF.